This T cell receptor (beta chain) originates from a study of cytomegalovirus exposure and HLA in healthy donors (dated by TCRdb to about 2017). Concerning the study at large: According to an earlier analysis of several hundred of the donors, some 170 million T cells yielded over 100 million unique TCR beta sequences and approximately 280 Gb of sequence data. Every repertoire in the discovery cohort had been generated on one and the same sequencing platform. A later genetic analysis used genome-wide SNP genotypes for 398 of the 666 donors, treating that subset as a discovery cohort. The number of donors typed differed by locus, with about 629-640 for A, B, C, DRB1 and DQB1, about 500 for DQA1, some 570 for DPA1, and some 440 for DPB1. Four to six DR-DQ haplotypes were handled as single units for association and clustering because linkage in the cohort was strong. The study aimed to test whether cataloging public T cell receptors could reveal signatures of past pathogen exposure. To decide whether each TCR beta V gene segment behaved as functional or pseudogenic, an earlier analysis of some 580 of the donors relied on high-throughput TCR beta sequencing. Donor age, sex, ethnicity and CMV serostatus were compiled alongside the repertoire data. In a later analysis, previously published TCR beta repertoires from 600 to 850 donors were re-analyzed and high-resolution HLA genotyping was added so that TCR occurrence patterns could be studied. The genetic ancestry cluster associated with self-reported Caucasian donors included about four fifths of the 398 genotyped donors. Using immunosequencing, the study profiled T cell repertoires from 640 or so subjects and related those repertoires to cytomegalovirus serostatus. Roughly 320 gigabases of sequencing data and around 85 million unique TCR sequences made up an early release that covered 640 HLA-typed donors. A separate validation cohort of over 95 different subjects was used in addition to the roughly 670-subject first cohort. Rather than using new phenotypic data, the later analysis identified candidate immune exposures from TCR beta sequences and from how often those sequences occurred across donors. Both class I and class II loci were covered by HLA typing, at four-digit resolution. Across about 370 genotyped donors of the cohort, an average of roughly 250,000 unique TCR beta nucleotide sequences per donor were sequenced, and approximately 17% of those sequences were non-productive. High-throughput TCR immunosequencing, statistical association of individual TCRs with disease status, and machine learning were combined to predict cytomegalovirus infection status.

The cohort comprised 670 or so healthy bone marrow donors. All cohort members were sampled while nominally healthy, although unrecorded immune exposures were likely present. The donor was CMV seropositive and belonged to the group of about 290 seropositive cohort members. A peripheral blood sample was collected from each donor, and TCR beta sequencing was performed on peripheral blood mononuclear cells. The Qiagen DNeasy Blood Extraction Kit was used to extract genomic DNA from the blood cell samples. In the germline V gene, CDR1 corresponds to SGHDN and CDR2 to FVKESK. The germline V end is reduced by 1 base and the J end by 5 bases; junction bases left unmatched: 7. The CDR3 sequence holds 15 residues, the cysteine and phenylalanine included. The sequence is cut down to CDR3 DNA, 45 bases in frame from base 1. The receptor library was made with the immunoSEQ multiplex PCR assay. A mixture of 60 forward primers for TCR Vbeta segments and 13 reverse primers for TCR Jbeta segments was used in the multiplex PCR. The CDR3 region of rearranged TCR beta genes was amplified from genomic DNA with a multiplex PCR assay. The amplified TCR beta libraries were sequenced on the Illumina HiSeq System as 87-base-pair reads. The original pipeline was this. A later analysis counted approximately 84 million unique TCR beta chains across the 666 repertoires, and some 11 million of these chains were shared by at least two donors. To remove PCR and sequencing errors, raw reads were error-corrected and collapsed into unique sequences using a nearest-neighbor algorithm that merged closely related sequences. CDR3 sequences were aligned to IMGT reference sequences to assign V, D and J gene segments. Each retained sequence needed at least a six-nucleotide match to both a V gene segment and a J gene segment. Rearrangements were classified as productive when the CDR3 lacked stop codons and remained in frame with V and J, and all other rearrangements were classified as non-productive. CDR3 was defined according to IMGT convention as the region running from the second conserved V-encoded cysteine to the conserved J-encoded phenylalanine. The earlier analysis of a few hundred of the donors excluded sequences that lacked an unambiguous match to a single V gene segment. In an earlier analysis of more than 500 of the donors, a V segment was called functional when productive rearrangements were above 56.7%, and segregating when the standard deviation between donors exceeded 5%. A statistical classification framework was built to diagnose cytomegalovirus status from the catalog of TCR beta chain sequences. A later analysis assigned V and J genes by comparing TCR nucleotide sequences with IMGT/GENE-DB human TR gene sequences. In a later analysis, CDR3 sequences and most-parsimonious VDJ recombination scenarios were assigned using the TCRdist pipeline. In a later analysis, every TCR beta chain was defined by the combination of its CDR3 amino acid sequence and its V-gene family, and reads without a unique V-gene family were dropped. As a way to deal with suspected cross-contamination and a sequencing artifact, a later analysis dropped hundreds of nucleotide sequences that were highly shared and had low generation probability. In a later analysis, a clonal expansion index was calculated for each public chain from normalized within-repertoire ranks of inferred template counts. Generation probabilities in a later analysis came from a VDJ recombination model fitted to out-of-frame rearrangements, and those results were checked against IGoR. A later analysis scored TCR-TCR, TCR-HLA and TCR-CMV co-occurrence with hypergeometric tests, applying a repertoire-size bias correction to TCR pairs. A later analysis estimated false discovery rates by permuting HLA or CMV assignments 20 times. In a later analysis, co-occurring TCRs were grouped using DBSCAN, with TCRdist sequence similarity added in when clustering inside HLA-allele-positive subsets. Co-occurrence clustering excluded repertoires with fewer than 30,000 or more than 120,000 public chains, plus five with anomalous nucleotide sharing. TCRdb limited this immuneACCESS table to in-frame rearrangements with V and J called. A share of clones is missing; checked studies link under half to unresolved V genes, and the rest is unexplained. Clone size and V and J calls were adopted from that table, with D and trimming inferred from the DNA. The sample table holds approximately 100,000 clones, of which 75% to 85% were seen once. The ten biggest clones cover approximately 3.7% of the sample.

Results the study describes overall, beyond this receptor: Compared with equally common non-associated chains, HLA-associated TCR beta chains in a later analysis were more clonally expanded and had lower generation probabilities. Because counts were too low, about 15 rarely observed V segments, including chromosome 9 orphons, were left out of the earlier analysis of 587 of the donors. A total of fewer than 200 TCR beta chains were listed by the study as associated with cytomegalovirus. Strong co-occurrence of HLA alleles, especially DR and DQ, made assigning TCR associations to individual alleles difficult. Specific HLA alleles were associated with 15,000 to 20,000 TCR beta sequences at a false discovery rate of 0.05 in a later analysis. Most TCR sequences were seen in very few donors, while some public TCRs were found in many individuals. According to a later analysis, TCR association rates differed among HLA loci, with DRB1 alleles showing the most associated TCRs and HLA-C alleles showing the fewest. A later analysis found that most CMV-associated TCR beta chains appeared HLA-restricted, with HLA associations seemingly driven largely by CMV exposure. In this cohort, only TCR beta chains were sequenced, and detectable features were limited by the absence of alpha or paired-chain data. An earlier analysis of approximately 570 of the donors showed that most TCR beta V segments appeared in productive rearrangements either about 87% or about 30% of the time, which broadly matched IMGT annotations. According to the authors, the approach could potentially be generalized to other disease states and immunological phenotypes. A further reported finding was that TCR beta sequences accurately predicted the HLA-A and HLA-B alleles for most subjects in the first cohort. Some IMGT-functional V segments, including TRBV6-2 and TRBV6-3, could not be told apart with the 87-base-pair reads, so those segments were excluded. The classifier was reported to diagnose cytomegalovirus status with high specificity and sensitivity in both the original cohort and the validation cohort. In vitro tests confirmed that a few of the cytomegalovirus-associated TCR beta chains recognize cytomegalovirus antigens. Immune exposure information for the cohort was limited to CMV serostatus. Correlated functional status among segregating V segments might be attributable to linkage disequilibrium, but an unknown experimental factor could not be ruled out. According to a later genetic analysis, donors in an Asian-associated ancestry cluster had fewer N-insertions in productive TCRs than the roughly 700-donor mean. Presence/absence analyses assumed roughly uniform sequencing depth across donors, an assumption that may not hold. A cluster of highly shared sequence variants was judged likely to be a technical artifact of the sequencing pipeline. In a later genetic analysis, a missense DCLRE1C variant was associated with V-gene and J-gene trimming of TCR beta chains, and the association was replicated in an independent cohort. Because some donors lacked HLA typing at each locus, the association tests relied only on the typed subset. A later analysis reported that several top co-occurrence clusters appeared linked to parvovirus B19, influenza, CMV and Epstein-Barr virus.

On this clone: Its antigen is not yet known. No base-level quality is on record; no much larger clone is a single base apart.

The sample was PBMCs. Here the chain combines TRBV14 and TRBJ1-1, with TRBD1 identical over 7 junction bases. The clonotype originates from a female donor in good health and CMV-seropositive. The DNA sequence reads TGTGCCAGCAGCCAAGTCGGACAGGCGAGGACTGAAGCTTTCTTT. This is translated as CASSQVGQARTEAFF. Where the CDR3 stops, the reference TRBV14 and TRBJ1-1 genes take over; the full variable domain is EAGVTQFPSHSVIEKGQTVTLRCDPISGHDNLYWYRRVMGKEIKFLLHFVKESKQDESGMPNNRFLAERTGGTYSTLKVQPAELEDSGVYFCASSQVGQARTEAFFGQGTRLTVV.